This TCR beta chain appears in the sequencing data of a study of T cells in Graves' hyperthyroidism and ophthalmopathy. Study observations and caveats: With a median lead of about six months before onset, the model predicted ophthalmopathy.

The PBMCs were taken from 10 ml of fresh peripheral blood. Regarding this clonotype: The antigen is undetermined.

V dropped 3 bases and J dropped 4; count of bases not matched to a gene: 11. CDR3 size: 16 residues. Germline-derived CDR1 and CDR2 are MGHRA and YSYEKL. Amplification targeted TCR beta CDR3 regions from RNA transcripts. RT-PCR in the first round (using the HTBI primer set) targeted the TCR CDR3. TCRdb fed the multiplex PCR reads into MiXCR, producing one record per CDR3 protein. The data contain about 250,000 distinct CDR3 sequences, around 22% of them singletons. This sequence was found in a man in his thirties or forties with Graves' ophthalmopathy. The material sequenced was blood. The chain recombines TRBV4-1 with TRBJ2-7; the match to TRBD1 covers 8 bases. CDR3 amino acids: CASSHISFGQGYEQYF. The CDR3 DNA reads TGCGCCAGCAGCCACATTTCCTTCGGACAGGGTTACGAGCAGTACTTC.